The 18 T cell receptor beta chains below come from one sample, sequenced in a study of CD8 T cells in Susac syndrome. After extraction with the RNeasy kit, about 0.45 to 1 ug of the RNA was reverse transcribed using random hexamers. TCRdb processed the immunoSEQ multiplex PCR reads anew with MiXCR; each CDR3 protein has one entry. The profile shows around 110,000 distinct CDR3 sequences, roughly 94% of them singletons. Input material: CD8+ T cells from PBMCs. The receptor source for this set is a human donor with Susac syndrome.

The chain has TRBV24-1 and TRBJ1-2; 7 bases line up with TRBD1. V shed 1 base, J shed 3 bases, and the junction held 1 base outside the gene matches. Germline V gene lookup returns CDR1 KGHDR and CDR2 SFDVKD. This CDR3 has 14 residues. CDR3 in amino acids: CATSDFDRDYGYTF. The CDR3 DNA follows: TGTGCCACCAGTGATTTCGACAGGGACTATGGCTACACCTTC.

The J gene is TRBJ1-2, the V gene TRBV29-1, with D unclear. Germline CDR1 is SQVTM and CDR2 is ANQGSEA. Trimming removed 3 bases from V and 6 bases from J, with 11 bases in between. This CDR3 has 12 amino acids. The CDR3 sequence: CSVDEGMDGYTF. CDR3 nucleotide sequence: TGCAGCGTTGATGAGGGAATGGATGGCTACACCTTC.

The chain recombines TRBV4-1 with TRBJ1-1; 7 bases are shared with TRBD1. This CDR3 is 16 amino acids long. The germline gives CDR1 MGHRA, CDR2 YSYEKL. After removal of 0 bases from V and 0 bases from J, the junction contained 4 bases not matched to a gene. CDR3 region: CASSQDPRGVNTEAFF. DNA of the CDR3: TGCGCCAGCAGCCAAGACCCCAGGGGGGTGAACACTGAAGCTTTCTTT.

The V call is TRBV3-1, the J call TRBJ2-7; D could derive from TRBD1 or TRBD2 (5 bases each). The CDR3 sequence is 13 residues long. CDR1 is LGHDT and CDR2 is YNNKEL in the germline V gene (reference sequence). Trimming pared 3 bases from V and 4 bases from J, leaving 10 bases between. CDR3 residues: CASSQGDVYEQYF. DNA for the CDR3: TGTGCCAGCAGCCAGGGGGACGTTTACGAGCAGTACTTC.

The CDR3 region has the DNA TGCAGTGCTCCGTCGTCGGGCCTGTCCCTATATGGCTACACCTTC. The encoded protein is CSAPSSGLSLYGYTF. The chain has TRBV20-1 and TRBJ1-2, with no clear D. Between the trimmed V and J ends, which lost 5 bases and 5 bases, there was a span of 21 bases. The CDR3 extends over 15 amino acids. Germline assignment: CDR1 DFQATT and CDR2 SNEGSKA (reference sequence).

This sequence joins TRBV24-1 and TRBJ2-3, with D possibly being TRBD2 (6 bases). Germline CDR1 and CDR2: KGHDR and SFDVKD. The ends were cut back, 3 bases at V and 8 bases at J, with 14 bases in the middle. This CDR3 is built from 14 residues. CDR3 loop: CATSDPTTSVTQYF. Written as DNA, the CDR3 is TGTGCCACCAGTGATCCAACGACTAGTGTTACGCAGTATTTT.

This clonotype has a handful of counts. The CDR3 DNA reads TGTGCCAGCAGCTCCGGGGAGGGACTGGGGGAGCAGTACTTC. This codes for CASSSGEGLGEQYF. The rearrangement uses TRBV7-9 and TRBJ2-7; 7 bases fit TRBD2. This CDR3 has 14 amino acids. Germline assignment: CDR1 SEHNR and CDR2 FQNEAQ (reference sequence). V was pared by 4 bases and J by 7 bases, with 10 bases of the junction left unmatched.

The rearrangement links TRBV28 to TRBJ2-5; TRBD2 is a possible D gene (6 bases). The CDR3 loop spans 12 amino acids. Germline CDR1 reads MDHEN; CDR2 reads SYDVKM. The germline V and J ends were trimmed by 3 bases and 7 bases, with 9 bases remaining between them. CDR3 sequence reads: CASSFDGGTQYF. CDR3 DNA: TGTGCCAGCAGTTTTGACGGGGGGACCCAGTACTTC.

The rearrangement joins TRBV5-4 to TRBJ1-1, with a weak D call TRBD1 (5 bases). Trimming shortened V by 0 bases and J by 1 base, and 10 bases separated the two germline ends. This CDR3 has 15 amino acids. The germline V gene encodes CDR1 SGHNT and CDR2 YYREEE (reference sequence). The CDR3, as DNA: TGTGCCAGCAGCTTGGAGGCAGGGTCGAACACTGAAGCTTTCTTT. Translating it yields CASSLEAGSNTEAFF. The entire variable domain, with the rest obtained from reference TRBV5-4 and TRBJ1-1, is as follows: ETGVTQSPTHLIKTRGQQVTLRCSSQSGHNTVSWYQQALGQGPQFIFQYYREEENGRGNFPPRFSGLQFPNYSSELNVNALELDDSALYLCASSLEAGSNTEAFFGQGTRLTVV.

As DNA, the CDR3 is TGTGCCAGCAGGACACAGGGCGCCCCTGGCCAAAACATTCAGTACTTC. As protein: CASRTQGAPGQNIQYF. The gene calls are TRBV5-4 and TRBJ2-4; tentatively, D is TRBD1 (6 bases). The length of the CDR3 is 16 residues. V lost 5 bases and J 5 bases, leaving 20 bases between the germline ends. In germline, CDR1 is SGHNT, CDR2 YYREEE (reference sequence).

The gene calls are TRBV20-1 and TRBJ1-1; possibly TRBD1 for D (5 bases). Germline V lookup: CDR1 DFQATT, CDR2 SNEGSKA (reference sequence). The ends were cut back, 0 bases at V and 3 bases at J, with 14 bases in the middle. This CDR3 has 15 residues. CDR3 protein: CSARDFRAGDTEAFF. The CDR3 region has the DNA TGCAGTGCTAGAGATTTCAGGGCCGGGGACACTGAAGCTTTCTTT.

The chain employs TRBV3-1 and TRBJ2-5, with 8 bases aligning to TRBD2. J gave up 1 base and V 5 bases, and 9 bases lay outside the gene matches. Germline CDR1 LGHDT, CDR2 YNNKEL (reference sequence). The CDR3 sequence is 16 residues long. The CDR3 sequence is CASSGRGLVLQETQYF. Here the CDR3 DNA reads TGTGCCAGCAGCGGGCGGGGACTAGTCCTCCAAGAGACCCAGTACTTC.

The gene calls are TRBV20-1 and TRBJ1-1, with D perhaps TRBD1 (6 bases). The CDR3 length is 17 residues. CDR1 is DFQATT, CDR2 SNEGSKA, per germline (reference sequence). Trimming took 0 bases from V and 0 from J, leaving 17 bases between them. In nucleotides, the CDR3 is TGCAGTGCTAGAGATAAGCAGGGGACGTATGTGAACACTGAAGCTTTCTTT. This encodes CSARDKQGTYVNTEAFF.

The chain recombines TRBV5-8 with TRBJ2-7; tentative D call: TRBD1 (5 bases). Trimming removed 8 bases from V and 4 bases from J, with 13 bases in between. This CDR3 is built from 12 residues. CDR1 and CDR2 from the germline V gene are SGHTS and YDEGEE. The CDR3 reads CASSGPAYEQYF. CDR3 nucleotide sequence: TGTGCCAGTTCAGGGCCAGCTTACGAGCAGTACTTC.

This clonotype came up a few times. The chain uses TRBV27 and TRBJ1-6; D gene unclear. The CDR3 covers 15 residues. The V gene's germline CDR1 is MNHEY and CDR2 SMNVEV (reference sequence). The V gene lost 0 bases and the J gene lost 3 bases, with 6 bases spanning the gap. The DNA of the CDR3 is TGTGCCAGCAGTTTATCGGCTGGCTATAATTCACCCCTCCACTTT. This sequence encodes CASSLSAGYNSPLHF.

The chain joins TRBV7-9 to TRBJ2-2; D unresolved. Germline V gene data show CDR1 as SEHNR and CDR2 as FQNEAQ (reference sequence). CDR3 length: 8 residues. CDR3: CVTGELFF. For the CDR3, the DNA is TGTGTAACCGGGGAGCTGTTTTTT.

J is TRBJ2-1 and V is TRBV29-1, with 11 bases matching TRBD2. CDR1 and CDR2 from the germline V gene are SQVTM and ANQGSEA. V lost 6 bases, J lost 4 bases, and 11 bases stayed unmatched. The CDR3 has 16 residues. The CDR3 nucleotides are TGCAGCGTGGCCCCCGCTAGCGGGGGGAATTACAATGAGCAGTTCTTC. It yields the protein CSVAPASGGNYNEQFF.

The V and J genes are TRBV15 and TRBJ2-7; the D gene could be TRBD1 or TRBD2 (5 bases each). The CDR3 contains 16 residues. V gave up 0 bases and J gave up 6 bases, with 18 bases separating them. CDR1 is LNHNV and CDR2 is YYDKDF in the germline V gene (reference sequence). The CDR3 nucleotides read TGTGCCACCAGCAGAGATCGAGTTACCGAAGGGACCGAGCAGTACTTC. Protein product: CATSRDRVTEGTEQYF. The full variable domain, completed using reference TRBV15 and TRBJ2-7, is DAMVIQNPRYQVTQFGKPVTLSCSQTLNHNVMYWYQQKSSQAPKLLFHYYDKDFNNEADTPDNFQSRRPNTSFCFLDIRSPGLGDTAMYLCATSRDRVTEGTEQYFGPGTRLTVT.